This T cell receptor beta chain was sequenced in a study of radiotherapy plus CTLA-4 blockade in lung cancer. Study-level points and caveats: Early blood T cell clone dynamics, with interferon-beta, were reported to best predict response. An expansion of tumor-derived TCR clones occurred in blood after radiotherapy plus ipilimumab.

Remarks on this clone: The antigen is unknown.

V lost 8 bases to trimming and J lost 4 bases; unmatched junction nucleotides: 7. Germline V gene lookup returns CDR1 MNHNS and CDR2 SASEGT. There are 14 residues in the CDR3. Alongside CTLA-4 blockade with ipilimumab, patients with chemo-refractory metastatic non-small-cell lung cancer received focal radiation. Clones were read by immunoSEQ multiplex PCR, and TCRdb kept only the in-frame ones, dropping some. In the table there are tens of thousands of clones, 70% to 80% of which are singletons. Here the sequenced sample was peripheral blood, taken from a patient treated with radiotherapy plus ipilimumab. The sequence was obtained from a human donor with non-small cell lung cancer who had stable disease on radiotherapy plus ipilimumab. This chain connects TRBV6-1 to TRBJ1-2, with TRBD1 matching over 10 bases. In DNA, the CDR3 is TGTGCCAGCTCCGGACAGGGGGAAGTCTATGGCTACACCTTC. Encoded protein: CASSGQGEVYGYTF.